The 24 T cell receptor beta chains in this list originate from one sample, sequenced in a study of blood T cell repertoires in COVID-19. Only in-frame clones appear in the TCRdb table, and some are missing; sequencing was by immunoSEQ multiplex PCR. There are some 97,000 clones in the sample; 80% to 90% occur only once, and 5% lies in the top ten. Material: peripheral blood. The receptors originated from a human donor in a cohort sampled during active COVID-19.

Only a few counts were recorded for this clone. CDR3 loop: CASSIGAGTQETQYF. The CDR3 DNA sequence: TGCGCCAGCAGCATAGGAGCGGGGACCCAAGAGACCCAGTACTTC. This sequence joins TRBV5-1 and TRBJ2-5, with TRBD2 matching over 7 bases. This CDR3 spans 15 amino acids. The V segment lost 4 bases and the J segment 1 base; nucleotides outside the gene matches: 7. Germline V gene lookup returns CDR1 SGHRS and CDR2 YFSETQ.

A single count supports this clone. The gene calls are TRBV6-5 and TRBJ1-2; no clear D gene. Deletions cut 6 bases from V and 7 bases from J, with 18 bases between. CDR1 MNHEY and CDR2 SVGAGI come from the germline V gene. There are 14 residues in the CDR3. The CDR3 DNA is TGTGCCAGCAGCCGTGGAGGCGAAGGTGCTGGCTACACCTTC. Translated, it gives CASSRGGEGAGYTF.

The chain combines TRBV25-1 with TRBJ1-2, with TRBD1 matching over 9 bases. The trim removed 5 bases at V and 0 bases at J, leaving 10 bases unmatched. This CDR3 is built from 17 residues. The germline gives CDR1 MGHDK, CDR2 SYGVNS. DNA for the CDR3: TGTGCCAGCAGTTCGGCCCGACAGGGGGTAGCTAACTATGGCTACACCTTC. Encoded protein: CASSSARQGVANYGYTF.

CDR3 sequence (DNA): TGTGCCAGTAGTGGCCGTCTAGCCAAAAACATTCAGTACTTC. Protein sequence: CASSGRLAKNIQYF. The chain is built from TRBV19 and TRBJ2-4; no definite D call. Trimming shortened V by 5 bases and J by 0 bases, and 8 bases separated the two germline ends. The CDR3 spans 14 residues. CDR1 and CDR2 (germline): LNHDA, SQIVND (reference sequence).

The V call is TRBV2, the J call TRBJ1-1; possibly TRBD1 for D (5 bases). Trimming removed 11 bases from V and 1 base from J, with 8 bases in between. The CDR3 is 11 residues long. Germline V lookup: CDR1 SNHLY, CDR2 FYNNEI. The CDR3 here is CAAGQNTEAFF. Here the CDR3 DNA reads TGTGCCGCCGGACAGAACACTGAAGCTTTCTTT.

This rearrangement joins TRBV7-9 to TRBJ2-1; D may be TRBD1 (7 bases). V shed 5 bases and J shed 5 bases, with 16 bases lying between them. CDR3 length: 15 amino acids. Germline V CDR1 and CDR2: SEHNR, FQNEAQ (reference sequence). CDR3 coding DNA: TGTGCCAGCAGCCCACAGGGGACTTTAAACAATGAGCAGTTCTTC. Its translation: CASSPQGTLNNEQFF.

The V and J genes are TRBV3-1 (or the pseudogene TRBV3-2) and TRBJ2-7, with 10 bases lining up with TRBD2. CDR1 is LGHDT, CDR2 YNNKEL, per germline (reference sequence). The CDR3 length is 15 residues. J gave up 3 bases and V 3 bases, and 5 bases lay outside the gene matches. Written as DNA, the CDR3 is TGTGCCAGCAGCCAGAAAGCGGGAGGGGTCTACGAGCAGTACTTC. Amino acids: CASSQKAGGVYEQYF.

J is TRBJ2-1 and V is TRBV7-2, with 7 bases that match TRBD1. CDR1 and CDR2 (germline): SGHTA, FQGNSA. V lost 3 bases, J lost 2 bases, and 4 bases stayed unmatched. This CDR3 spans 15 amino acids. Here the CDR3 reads CASSFTGDAYNEQFF. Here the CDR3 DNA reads TGTGCCAGCAGCTTTACAGGGGACGCCTACAATGAGCAGTTCTTC. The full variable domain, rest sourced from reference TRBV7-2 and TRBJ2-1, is GAGVSQSPSNKVTEKGKDVELRCDPISGHTALYWYRQSLGQGLEFLIYFQGNSAPDKSGLPSDRFSAERTGGSVSTLTIQRTQQEDSAVYLCASSFTGDAYNEQFFGPGTRLTVL.

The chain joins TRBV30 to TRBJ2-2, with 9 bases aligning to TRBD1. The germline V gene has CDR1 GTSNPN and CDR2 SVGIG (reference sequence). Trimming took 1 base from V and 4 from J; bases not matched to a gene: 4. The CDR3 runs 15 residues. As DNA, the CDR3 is TGTGCCTGGAGTGGGGGACAGGGCTTCACCGGGGAGCTGTTTTTT. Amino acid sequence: CAWSGGQGFTGELFF.

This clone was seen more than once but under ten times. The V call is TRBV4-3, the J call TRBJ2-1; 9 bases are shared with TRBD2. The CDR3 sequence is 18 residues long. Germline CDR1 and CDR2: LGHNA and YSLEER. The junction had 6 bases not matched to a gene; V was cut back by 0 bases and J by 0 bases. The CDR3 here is CASSQEVTSGLSYNEQFF. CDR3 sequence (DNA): TGCGCCAGCAGCCAAGAAGTCACTAGCGGGCTCTCCTACAATGAGCAGTTCTTC.

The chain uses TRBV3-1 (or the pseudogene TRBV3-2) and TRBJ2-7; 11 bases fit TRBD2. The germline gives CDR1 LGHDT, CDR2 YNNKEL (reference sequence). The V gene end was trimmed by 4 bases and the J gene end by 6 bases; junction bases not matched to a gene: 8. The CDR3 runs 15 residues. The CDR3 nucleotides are TGTGCCAGCAGCCCGAATATGGGGACTAGCGGCGAGCAGTACTTC. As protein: CASSPNMGTSGEQYF.

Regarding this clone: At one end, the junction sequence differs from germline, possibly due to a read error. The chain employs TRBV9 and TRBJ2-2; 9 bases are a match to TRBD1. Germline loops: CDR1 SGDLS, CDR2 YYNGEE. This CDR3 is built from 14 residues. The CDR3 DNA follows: TGTGCCAGCAGCGTAGGGACAGGGGTCCGGGAACTGTTTTTT. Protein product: CASSVGTGVRELFF.

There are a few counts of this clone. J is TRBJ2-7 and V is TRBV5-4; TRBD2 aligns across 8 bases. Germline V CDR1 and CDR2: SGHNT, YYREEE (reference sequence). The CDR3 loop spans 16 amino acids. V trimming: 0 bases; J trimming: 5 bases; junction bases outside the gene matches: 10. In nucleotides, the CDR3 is TGTGCCAGCAGCTTGGCCGGGGGGACTAGTCGCCACGAGCAGTACTTC. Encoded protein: CASSLAGGTSRHEQYF. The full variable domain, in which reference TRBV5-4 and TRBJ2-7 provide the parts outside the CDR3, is ETGVTQSPTHLIKTRGQQVTLRCSSQSGHNTVSWYQQALGQGPQFIFQYYREEENGRGNFPPRFSGLQFPNYSSELNVNALELDDSALYLCASSLAGGTSRHEQYFGPGTRLTVT.

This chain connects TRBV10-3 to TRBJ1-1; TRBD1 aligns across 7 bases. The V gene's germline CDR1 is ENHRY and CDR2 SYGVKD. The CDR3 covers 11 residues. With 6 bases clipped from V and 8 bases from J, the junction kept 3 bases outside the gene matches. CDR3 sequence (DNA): TGTGCCATCAGGGGGGACAGCGAAGCTTTCTTT. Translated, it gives CAIRGDSEAFF.

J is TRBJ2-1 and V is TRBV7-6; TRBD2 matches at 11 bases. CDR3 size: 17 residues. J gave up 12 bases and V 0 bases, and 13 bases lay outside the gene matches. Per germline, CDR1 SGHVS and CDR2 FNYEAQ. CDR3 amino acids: CASSLAPTSGTGQGQFF. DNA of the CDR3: TGTGCCAGCAGCTTAGCCCCGACTAGCGGGACCGGCCAGGGGCAGTTCTTC. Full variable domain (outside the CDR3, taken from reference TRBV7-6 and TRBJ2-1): GAGVSQSPRYKVTKRGQDVALRCDPISGHVSLYWYRQALGQGPEFLTYFNYEAQQDKSGLPNDRFSAERPEGSISTLTIQRTEQRDSAMYRCASSLAPTSGTGQGQFFGPGTRLTVL.

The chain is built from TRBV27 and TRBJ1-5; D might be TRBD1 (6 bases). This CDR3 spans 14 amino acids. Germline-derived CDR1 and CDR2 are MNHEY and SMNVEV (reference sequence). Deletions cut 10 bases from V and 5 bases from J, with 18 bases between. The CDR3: CAIPVGGADQPQHF. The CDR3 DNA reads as TGTGCCATTCCGGTGGGGGGGGCAGATCAGCCCCAGCATTTT.

CDR3 residues: CASSYLPGLDEAFF. DNA for the CDR3: TGTGCCAGCAGTTATTTACCTGGACTGGACGAAGCTTTCTTT. This chain joins TRBV6-5 and TRBJ1-1, with D unclear. Germline CDR1 MNHEY, CDR2 SVGAGI. CDR3 length: 14 amino acids. V lost 3 bases, J lost 8 bases, and 16 bases lay in between.

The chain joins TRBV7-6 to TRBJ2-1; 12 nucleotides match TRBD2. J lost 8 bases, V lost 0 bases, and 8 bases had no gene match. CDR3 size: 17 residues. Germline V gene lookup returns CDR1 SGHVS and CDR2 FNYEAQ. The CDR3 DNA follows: TGTGCCAGCAGCTTAGCGCAAGGACTAGCGGGAAGCGATGAGCAGTTCTTC. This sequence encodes CASSLAQGLAGSDEQFF.

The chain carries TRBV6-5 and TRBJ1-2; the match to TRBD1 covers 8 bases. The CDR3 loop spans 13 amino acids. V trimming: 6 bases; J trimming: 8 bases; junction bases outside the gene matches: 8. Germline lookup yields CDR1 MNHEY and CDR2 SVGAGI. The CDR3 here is CASSQTGADGYTF. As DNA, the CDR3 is TGTGCCAGCAGCCAGACAGGGGCGGACGGCTACACCTTC.

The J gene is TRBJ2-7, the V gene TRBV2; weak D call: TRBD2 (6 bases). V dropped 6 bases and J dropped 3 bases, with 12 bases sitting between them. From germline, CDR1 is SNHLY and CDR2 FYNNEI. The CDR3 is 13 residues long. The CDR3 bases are TGTGCCAGCAGCCGACTAGAAAACTACGAGCAGTACTTC. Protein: CASSRLENYEQYF.

CDR3: CASSIPQRTGTGELFF. CDR3 DNA: TGTGCCAGTAGTATCCCTCAACGGACAGGCACCGGGGAGCTGTTTTTT. The chain is built from TRBV19 and TRBJ2-2; 7 nucleotides align to TRBD1. This CDR3 is built from 16 residues. The trim removed 3 bases at V and 4 bases at J, leaving 8 bases unmatched. The germline CDR1 and CDR2 sequences are LNHDA and SQIVND (reference sequence).

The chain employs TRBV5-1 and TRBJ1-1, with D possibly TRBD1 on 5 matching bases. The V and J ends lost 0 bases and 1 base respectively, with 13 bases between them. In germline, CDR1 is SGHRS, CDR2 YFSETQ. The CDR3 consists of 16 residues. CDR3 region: CASSLDGLGGNTEAFF. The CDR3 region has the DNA TGCGCCAGCAGCTTGGACGGCTTGGGGGGGAACACTGAAGCTTTCTTT.

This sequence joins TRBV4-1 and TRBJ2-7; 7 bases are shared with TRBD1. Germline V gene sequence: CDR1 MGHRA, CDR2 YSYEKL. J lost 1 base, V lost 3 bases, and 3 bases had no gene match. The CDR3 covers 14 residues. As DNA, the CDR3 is TGCGCCAGCAGCCAGGGGACAGTTTCCTACGAGCAGTACTTC. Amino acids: CASSQGTVSYEQYF.

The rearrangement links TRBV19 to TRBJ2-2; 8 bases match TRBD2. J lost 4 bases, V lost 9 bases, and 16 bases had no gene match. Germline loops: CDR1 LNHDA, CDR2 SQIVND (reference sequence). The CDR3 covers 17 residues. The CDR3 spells CASRKMGAGGPTGELFF. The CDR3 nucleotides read TGTGCCAGCAGGAAGATGGGGGCGGGAGGACCCACCGGGGAGCTGTTTTTT.